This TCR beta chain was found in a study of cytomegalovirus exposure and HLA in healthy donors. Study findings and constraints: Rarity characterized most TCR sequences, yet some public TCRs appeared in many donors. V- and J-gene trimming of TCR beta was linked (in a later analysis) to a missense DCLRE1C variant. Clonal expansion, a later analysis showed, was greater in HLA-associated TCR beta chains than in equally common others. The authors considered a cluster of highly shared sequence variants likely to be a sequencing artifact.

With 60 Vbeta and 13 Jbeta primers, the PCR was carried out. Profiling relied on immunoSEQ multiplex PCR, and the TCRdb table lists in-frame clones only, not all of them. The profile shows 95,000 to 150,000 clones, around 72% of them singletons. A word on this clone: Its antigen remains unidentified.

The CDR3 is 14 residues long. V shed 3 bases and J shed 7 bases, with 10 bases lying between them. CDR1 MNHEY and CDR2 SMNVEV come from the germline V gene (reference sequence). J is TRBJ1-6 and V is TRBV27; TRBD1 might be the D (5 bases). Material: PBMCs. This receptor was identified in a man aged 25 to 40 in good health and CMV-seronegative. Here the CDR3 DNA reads TGTGCCAGCAGTTTCGTGGCAGGGAATTCACCCCTCCACTTT. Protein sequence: CASSFVAGNSPLHF.